Listed below are T cell receptor beta chains from one sample, sequenced in a study of blood T cell repertoires in COVID-19. Clones were read by immunoSEQ multiplex PCR, and TCRdb kept only the in-frame ones, dropping some. The sample lists 200,000 to 250,000 clones, approximately 80% occurring once. Sequences were obtained from peripheral blood. Every receptor here comes from a woman aged 40-49 years with active or convalescent COVID-19. CDR3s include the opening cysteine and the closing phenylalanine or tryptophan. Each record gives: J gene, clone size, D gene, V gene, CDR3 protein, CDR3 DNA. The D gene is left open where the match is weak. Expanded clones are given a class, and other clones once, few, many or no size at all.

j_gene: TRBJ2-2; abundance: NA; d_gene: TRBD1; v_gene: TRBV7-3; CDR3aa: CASSRTPGTVLNTGELFF; CDR3nt: TGTGCCAGCAGCCGAACCCCCGGGACAGTGTTGAACACCGGGGAGCTGTTTTTT
j_gene: TRBJ2-2; abundance: NA; d_gene: TRBD2; v_gene: TRBV11-2; CDR3aa: CASSLREGTGELFF; CDR3nt: TGTGCCAGCAGCTTACGGGAGGGCACCGGGGAGCTGTTTTTT
j_gene: TRBJ2-3; abundance: NA; d_gene: NA; v_gene: TRBV15; CDR3aa: CATSYKSGYTDTQYF; CDR3nt: TGTGCCACCAGCTATAAGAGCGGCTACACAGATACGCAGTATTTT
j_gene: TRBJ1-5; abundance: NA; d_gene: TRBD1; v_gene: TRBV7-2; CDR3aa: CASSTKDRGAIYSNQPQHF; CDR3nt: TGTGCCAGCAGCACTAAGGACAGGGGCGCCATATATAGCAATCAGCCCCAGCATTTT
j_gene: TRBJ1-3; abundance: NA; d_gene: NA; v_gene: TRBV12-5; CDR3aa: CASVGNTIYF; CDR3nt: TGTGCTAGTGTAGGAAACACCATATATTTT
j_gene: TRBJ2-1; abundance: NA; d_gene: NA; v_gene: TRBV7-2; CDR3aa: CASSLAGRGYYNEQFF; CDR3nt: TGTGCCAGCAGCTTAGCCGGCAGGGGCTACTACAATGAGCAGTTCTTC
j_gene: TRBJ2-3; abundance: once; d_gene: NA; v_gene: TRBV4-1; CDR3aa: CASSQNQRGTDTQYF; CDR3nt: TGCGCCAGCAGCCAGAACCAGCGGGGCACAGATACGCAGTATTTT
j_gene: TRBJ1-6; abundance: NA; d_gene: NA; v_gene: TRBV6-5; CDR3aa: CASSWGQGYNSPLHF; CDR3nt: TGTGCCAGCAGCTGGGGGCAGGGCTATAATTCACCCCTCCACTTT
j_gene: TRBJ2-2; abundance: few; d_gene: NA; v_gene: TRBV7-8; CDR3aa: CASSFRAFLAGELFF; CDR3nt: TGTGCCAGCAGCTTTAGAGCGTTCTTAGCCGGGGAGCTGTTTTTT
j_gene: TRBJ1-4; abundance: NA; d_gene: NA; v_gene: TRBV18; CDR3aa: CASSPQQSTGTTNEKLFF; CDR3nt: TGTGCCAGCTCACCGCAGCAATCTACAGGAACAACTAATGAAAAACTGTTTTTT
j_gene: TRBJ1-2; abundance: once; d_gene: TRBD1; v_gene: TRBV19; CDR3aa: CASSTNPGQQSGYTF; CDR3nt: TGTGCCAGTAGTACCAATCCGGGACAGCAAAGTGGCTACACCTTC
j_gene: TRBJ1-3; abundance: NA; d_gene: TRBD1; v_gene: TRBV4-2; CDR3aa: CASSQPTGAGNTIYF; CDR3nt: TGTGCCAGCAGCCAACCGACAGGGGCTGGAAACACCATATATTTT
j_gene: TRBJ2-2; abundance: NA; d_gene: TRBD2; v_gene: TRBV7-9; CDR3aa: CASSPRTSGGENTGELFF; CDR3nt: TGTGCCAGCAGCCCTCGGACTAGCGGGGGGGAGAACACCGGGGAGCTGTTTTTT
j_gene: TRBJ2-5; abundance: NA; d_gene: NA; v_gene: TRBV7-9; CDR3aa: CASSLNWGGRETQYF; CDR3nt: TGTGCCAGCAGCTTAAACTGGGGCGGCCGAGAGACCCAGTACTTC
j_gene: TRBJ2-2; abundance: NA; d_gene: NA; v_gene: TRBV7-3; CDR3aa: CASSQSGGLLTGELFF; CDR3nt: TGTGCCAGCAGCCAGTCGGGGGGCCTCCTCACCGGGGAGCTGTTTTTT
j_gene: TRBJ1-1; abundance: NA; d_gene: TRBD1; v_gene: TRBV25-1; CDR3aa: CASSEGDRWSEAFF; CDR3nt: TGTGCCAGCAGTGAAGGGGACAGGTGGAGTGAAGCTTTCTTT
j_gene: TRBJ1-2; abundance: NA; d_gene: NA; v_gene: TRBV3-1/TRBV3-2; CDR3aa: CASSQETAYGYTF; CDR3nt: TGTGCCAGCAGCCAAGAGACAGCTTATGGCTACACCTTC
j_gene: TRBJ2-7; abundance: NA; d_gene: TRBD1; v_gene: TRBV15; CDR3aa: CATSRTGGEQYF; CDR3nt: TGTGCCACCAGCCGGACAGGTGGCGAGCAGTACTTC
j_gene: TRBJ1-1; abundance: NA; d_gene: NA; v_gene: TRBV19; CDR3aa: CASSTQGFAEAFF; CDR3nt: TGTGCCAGTAGTACCCAGGGGTTCGCTGAAGCTTTCTTT
j_gene: TRBJ1-5; abundance: NA; d_gene: NA; v_gene: TRBV6-5; CDR3aa: CASSAGTDSNQPQHF; CDR3nt: TGTGCCAGCAGCGCGGGGACCGATAGCAATCAGCCCCAGCATTTT
j_gene: TRBJ1-2; abundance: NA; d_gene: NA; v_gene: TRBV5-5; CDR3aa: CASTLAPIRGKDYGYTF; CDR3nt: TGTGCCAGCACCTTGGCCCCCATCAGGGGTAAGGACTATGGCTACACCTTC
j_gene: TRBJ1-1; abundance: NA; d_gene: NA; v_gene: TRBV28; CDR3aa: CASRTTTTGTEAFF; CDR3nt: TGTGCCAGCAGGACTACCACAACCGGAACTGAAGCTTTCTTT
j_gene: TRBJ2-2; abundance: NA; d_gene: TRBD2; v_gene: TRBV20-1; CDR3aa: CSASLARGGGELFF; CDR3nt: TGCAGTGCTAGTTTAGCCCGGGGGGGCGGGGAGCTGTTTTTT
j_gene: TRBJ2-1; abundance: NA; d_gene: NA; v_gene: TRBV5-1; CDR3aa: CASSLAQGAGANEQFF; CDR3nt: TGCGCCAGCAGCCTGGCACAGGGTGCGGGGGCCAATGAGCAGTTCTTC
j_gene: TRBJ1-2; abundance: NA; d_gene: NA; v_gene: TRBV3-1/TRBV3-2; CDR3aa: CASSPDFGSGYTF; CDR3nt: TGTGCCAGCAGCCCGGACTTTGGGAGTGGCTACACCTTC
j_gene: TRBJ1-1; abundance: NA; d_gene: NA; v_gene: TRBV5-1; CDR3aa: CASSYTGDTEAFF; CDR3nt: TGCGCCAGCAGCTACACAGGCGACACTGAAGCTTTCTTT
j_gene: TRBJ1-2; abundance: NA; d_gene: TRBD1; v_gene: TRBV28; CDR3aa: CASSLTQGPGYTF; CDR3nt: TGTGCCAGCAGTTTAACACAGGGGCCTGGCTACACCTTC
j_gene: TRBJ1-3; abundance: NA; d_gene: NA; v_gene: TRBV10-3; CDR3aa: CAISSANSGNTIYF; CDR3nt: TGTGCCATCAGCTCCGCGAACTCTGGAAACACCATATATTTT
j_gene: TRBJ1-2; abundance: NA; d_gene: NA; v_gene: TRBV19; CDR3aa: CASSISMINYGYTF; CDR3nt: TGTGCCAGTAGTATTAGCATGATTAACTATGGCTACACCTTC
j_gene: TRBJ1-2; abundance: NA; d_gene: TRBD1; v_gene: TRBV24-1; CDR3aa: CATSDRHRGNYGYTF; CDR3nt: TGTGCCACCAGTGATCGACACAGGGGTAACTATGGCTACACCTTC
j_gene: TRBJ1-1; abundance: few; d_gene: NA; v_gene: TRBV29-1; CDR3aa: CSPFRGPEAFF; CDR3nt: TGCAGCCCCTTTAGGGGCCCTGAAGCTTTCTTT
j_gene: TRBJ1-4; abundance: NA; d_gene: TRBD1; v_gene: TRBV19; CDR3aa: CASRPSGTGENEKLFF; CDR3nt: TGTGCCAGTAGACCCTCGGGGACAGGAGAGAATGAAAAACTGTTTTTT
j_gene: TRBJ2-1; abundance: NA; d_gene: NA; v_gene: TRBV15; CDR3aa: CATSRESAGDPYNEQFF; CDR3nt: TGTGCCACCAGCAGAGAGAGTGCCGGAGATCCCTACAATGAGCAGTTCTTC
j_gene: TRBJ2-2; abundance: NA; d_gene: TRBD1; v_gene: TRBV7-2; CDR3aa: CASSFFRTGNTGELFF; CDR3nt: TGTGCCAGCAGCTTTTTCAGGACAGGCAACACCGGGGAGCTGTTTTTT
j_gene: TRBJ2-3; abundance: NA; d_gene: TRBD1; v_gene: TRBV2; CDR3aa: CASIQTGGPSAPYTQYF; CDR3nt: TGTGCCAGCATTCAGACAGGGGGCCCGAGCGCCCCTTATACGCAGTATTTT
j_gene: TRBJ2-4; abundance: NA; d_gene: TRBD1; v_gene: TRBV9; CDR3aa: CASSGGQGLKNIQYF; CDR3nt: TGTGCCAGCAGCGGAGGACAGGGCCTCAAAAACATTCAGTACTTC
j_gene: TRBJ2-3; abundance: NA; d_gene: TRBD2; v_gene: TRBV7-2; CDR3aa: CASSFSKRGGLNTDTQYF; CDR3nt: TGTGCCAGCAGCTTTAGTAAGCGGGGGGGCCTTAACACAGATACGCAGTATTTT
j_gene: TRBJ1-5; abundance: NA; d_gene: NA; v_gene: TRBV6-5; CDR3aa: CASSLRTAAHF; CDR3nt: TGTGCCAGCAGTTTAAGGACAGCGGCGCATTTT
j_gene: TRBJ2-3; abundance: NA; d_gene: TRBD2; v_gene: TRBV3-1/TRBV3-2; CDR3aa: CASSPKRGAEDTQYF; CDR3nt: TGTGCCAGCAGCCCAAAGCGGGGGGCCGAGGATACGCAGTATTTT
j_gene: TRBJ2-3; abundance: NA; d_gene: NA; v_gene: TRBV15; CDR3aa: CATSRDRLGAPSTDTQYF; CDR3nt: TGTGCCACCAGCAGAGATCGCCTAGGGGCCCCGAGCACAGATACGCAGTATTTT
j_gene: TRBJ1-1; abundance: NA; d_gene: NA; v_gene: TRBV14; CDR3aa: CASSQDRNTEAFF; CDR3nt: TGTGCCAGCAGCCAAGACCGGAACACTGAAGCTTTCTTT
j_gene: TRBJ2-3; abundance: NA; d_gene: TRBD2; v_gene: TRBV6-4; CDR3aa: CASSEGAGDTDTQYF; CDR3nt: TGTGCCAGCAGTGAGGGAGCGGGGGACACAGATACGCAGTATTTT
j_gene: TRBJ1-1; abundance: NA; d_gene: NA; v_gene: TRBV6-1; CDR3aa: CASSENRGAGSKAFF; CDR3nt: TGTGCCAGCAGTGAAAATCGGGGGGCCGGATCGAAAGCTTTCTTT